A selection of T cell receptor beta chains follows, all from one sample in a study of blood T cell repertoires in COVID-19. Generated by immunoSEQ multiplex PCR, the TCRdb table keeps only in-frame clones and is missing some. Among 70,000 to 75,000 clones listed, around 80% were seen once. The specimen sequenced was peripheral blood. The receptors here all came from a man aged 55 to 69 with active or convalescent COVID-19. Each CDR3 is given with its conserved first and last residue.

TRBV7-3,CASSLTGPGEQYF
TRBV7-8,CASSLQLAGQGTQYF
TRBV3-1/TRBV3-2,CASSQAGRSQFF
TRBV28,CASSRQGATYGYTF
TRBV28,CASRRPGQPVYEQYF
TRBV2,CASSVLAWQYF
TRBV6-2/TRBV6-3,CASSPDRGRGYTF
TRBV7-8,CASSVRQGDAYNEQFF
TRBV5-6,CASSLPGDDQPQHF
TRBV7-3,CASSLDRVGEQYF
TRBV7-8,CASSPTGTRDTIYF
TRBV6-2/TRBV6-3,CASSYSVVSGVPKNIQYF
TRBV6-5,CASSYSRRGIGYTF
TRBV5-1,CASSPAVAGVSSYEQYF